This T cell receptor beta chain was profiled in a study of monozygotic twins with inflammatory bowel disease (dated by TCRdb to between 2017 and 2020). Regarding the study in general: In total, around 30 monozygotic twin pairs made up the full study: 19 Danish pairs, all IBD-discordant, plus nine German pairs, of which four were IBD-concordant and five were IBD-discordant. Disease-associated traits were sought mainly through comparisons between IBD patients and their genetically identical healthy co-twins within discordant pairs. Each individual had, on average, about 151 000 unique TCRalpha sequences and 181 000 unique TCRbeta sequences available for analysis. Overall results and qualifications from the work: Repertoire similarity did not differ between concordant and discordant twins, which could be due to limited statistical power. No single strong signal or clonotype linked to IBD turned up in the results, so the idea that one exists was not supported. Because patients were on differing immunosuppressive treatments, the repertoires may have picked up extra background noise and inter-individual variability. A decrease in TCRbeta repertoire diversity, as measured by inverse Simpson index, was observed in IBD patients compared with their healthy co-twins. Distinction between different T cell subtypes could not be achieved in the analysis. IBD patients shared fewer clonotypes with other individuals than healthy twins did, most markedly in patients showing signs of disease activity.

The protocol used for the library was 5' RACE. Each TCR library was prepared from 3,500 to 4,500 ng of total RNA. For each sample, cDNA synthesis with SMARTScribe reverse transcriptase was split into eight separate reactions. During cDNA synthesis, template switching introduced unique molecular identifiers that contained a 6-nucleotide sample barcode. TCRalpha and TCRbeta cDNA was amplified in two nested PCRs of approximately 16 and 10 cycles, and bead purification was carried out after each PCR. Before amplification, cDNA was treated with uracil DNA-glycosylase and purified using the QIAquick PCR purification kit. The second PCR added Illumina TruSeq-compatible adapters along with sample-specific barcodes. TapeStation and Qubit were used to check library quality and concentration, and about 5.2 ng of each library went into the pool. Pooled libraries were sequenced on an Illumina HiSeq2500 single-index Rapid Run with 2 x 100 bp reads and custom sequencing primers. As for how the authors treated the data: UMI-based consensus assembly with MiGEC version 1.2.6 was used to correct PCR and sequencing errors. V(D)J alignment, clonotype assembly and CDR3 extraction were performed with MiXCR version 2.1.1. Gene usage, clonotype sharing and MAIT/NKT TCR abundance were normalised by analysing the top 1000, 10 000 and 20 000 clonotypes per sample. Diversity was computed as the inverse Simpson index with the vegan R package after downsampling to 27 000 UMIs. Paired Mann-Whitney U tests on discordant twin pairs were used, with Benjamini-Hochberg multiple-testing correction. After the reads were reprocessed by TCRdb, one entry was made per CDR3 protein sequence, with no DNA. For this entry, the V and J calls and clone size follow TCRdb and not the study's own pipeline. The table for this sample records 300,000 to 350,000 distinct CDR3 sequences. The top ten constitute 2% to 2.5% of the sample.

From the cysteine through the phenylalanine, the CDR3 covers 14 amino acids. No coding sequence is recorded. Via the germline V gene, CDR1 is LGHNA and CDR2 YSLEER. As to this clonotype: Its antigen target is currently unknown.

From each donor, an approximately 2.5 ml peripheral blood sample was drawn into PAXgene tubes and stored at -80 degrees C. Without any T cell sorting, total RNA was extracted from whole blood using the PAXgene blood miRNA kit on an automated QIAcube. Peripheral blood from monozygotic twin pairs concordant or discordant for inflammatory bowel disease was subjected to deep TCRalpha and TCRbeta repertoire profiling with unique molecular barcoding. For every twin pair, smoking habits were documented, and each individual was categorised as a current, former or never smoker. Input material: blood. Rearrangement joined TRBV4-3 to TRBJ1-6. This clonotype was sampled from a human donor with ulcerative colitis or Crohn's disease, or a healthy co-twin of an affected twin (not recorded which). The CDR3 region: CASSQEENNSPLHF.